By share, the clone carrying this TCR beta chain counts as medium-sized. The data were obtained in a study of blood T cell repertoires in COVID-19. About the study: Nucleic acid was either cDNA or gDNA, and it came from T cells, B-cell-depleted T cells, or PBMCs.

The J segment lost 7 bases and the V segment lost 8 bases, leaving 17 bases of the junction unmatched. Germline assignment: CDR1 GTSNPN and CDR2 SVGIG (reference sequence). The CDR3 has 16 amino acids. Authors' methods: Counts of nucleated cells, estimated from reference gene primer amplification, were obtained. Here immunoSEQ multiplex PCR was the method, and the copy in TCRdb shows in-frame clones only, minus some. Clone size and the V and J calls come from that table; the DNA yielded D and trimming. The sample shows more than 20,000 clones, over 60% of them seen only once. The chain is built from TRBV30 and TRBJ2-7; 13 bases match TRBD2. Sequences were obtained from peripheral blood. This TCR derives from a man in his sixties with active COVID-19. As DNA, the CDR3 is TGTGCCCTTCTGGGGCAGGGGACTAGCGGGGCCGGGGAGCAGTACTTC. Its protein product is CALLGQGTSGAGEQYF.